One sample yielded the 30 T cell receptor beta chains listed below, sequenced in a study of T cells expressing NK-cell markers (dated by TCRdb to the early 2020s). Libraries were constructed by 5' RACE. The reads were generated on an Illumina HiSeq 2000. After TCRdb reprocessed the reads, each CDR3 protein sequence was kept as one row, without DNA. The sample's table lists a count of a few hundred thousand distinct CDR3 sequences. The ten largest clonotypes hold 3.5% to 4.5% of the sample. Material: blood T cells: a sorted CD56 or NKG2C T cell subset, CD4+ or CD8+ T cells, or bulk PBMC T cells (not recorded which). All receptors derive from a man between 18 and 35 years old in good health. Donor details come from another sample of the same person, matched by shared clones.

The chain joins TRBV6-1 to TRBJ2-1; the D gene TCRdb calls, TRBD2, cannot be checked with no DNA. This CDR3 spans 15 amino acids. Germline CDR1 MNHNS, CDR2 SASEGT. CDR3 amino acids: CASKLDTSSYNEQFF.

The rearrangement joins TRBV6-5 to TRBJ2-6; TCRdb indicates TRBD2, and absent DNA this call remains unverified. The CDR3 has 18 residues. Germline CDR1 and CDR2: MNHEY and SVGAGI. CDR3: CASSYSGLGLSGANVLTF.

This sequence joins TRBV7-9 and TRBJ1-2. Germline CDR1 reads SEHNR; CDR2 reads FQNEAQ (reference sequence). The CDR3 covers 14 residues. This CDR3 reads CASSNSGVNYGYTF.

The chain employs TRBV6-2 or TRBV6-3 and TRBJ2-2. Germline V lookup: CDR1 MNHEY, CDR2 SVGEGT. The CDR3 is made up of 15 amino acids. CDR3 sequence: CASSITDPSTGELFF.

This chain connects TRBV12-3 or TRBV12-4 to TRBJ2-3; lacking DNA, the TRBD2 call made by TCRdb goes unchecked. The CDR3 has 16 amino acids. The CDR3 sequence is CASSFSDLHRTDTQYF.

The chain is built from TRBV18 and TRBJ2-7; there is no DNA to check the TCRdb D call of TRBD2. Per germline, CDR1 KGHSH and CDR2 LQKENI. The CDR3 is 16 residues long. CDR3 protein: CASSPGLAGGTYEQYF.

The chain links TRBV20-1 to TRBJ2-3; without DNA, the TCRdb call of TRBD1 cannot be checked. The CDR3 runs to 13 residues. From germline, CDR1 is DFQATT and CDR2 SNEGSKA (reference sequence). CDR3 loop: CSARAGDRGTQYF.

The V and J genes are TRBV19 and TRBJ2-1; without DNA, the TCRdb call of TRBD1 cannot be checked. CDR3 size: 12 residues. Germline assignment: CDR1 LNHDA and CDR2 SQIVND (reference sequence). The CDR3 loop reads CASSMGTVWQFF.

The chain carries TRBV9 and TRBJ2-4; without DNA, the TCRdb call of TRBD1 cannot be checked. Per germline, CDR1 SGDLS and CDR2 YYNGEE. The CDR3 consists of 14 residues. The CDR3 protein is CASSIGTGWDIQYF.

The rearrangement joins TRBV3-1 to TRBJ1-1; no DNA is available, so the TRBD1 call from TCRdb remains unchecked. The CDR3 totals 17 residues. The germline gives CDR1 LGHDT, CDR2 YNNKEL (reference sequence). The CDR3 is CASSQDRDGTVHTEAFF.

The rearrangement joins TRBV5-1 to TRBJ2-1; the TRBD2 assignment by TCRdb is unverifiable without DNA. CDR1 is SGHRS, CDR2 YFSETQ, per germline. The CDR3 has 16 amino acids. CDR3 protein: CASSSGLRSSYNEQFF.

The chain couples TRBV20-1 to TRBJ1-1. The CDR3 totals 13 residues. In germline, CDR1 is DFQATT, CDR2 SNEGSKA (reference sequence). CDR3 in amino acids: CSASHTSNTEAFF.

V is TRBV4-3 and J is TRBJ2-1. CDR1 and CDR2 from the germline V gene are LGHNA and YSLEER. CDR3 length equals 16 residues. The CDR3 protein is CASSQVLWASYNEQFF.

The chain couples TRBV6-5 to TRBJ2-2; TCRdb proposes TRBD1, but this gene call is untestable without DNA. Germline CDR1 reads MNHEY; CDR2 reads SVGAGI. The CDR3 extends over 14 amino acids. CDR3 amino acids: CASSYALPGGELFF.

The rearrangement links TRBV10-3 to TRBJ2-1. The CDR3 sequence is 16 residues long. Germline V gene lookup returns CDR1 ENHRY and CDR2 SYGVKD. CDR3 amino acids: CAIRGIDHALNNEQFF.

The genes are TRBV19 and TRBJ1-2. CDR3 length: 15 residues. Germline CDR1 reads LNHDA; CDR2 reads SQIVND (reference sequence). The CDR3 sequence: CASSETSGPLYGYTF. The full variable domain, its missing parts supplied by reference TRBV19 and TRBJ1-2, is DGGITQSPKYLFRKEGQNVTLSCEQNLNHDAMYWYRQDPGQGLRLIYYSQIVNDFQKGDIAEGYSVSREKKESFPLTVTSAQKNPTAFYLCASSETSGPLYGYTFGSGTRLTVV.

The chain couples TRBV30 to TRBJ2-3. Germline V gene lookup returns CDR1 GTSNPN and CDR2 SVGIG (reference sequence). The CDR3 runs to 11 residues. CDR3 in amino acids: CAWSDSDTQYF.

This chain joins TRBV28 and TRBJ2-7. The V gene's germline CDR1 is MDHEN and CDR2 SYDVKM. The CDR3 loop spans 14 amino acids. The CDR3 loop is CASINARRNYEQYF.

Here the CDR3 reads CASSRQGRSPSYEQYF. The V gene is TRBV7-2, the J gene TRBJ2-7; lacking DNA, the TRBD1 call made by TCRdb goes unchecked. The CDR3 spans 16 residues. The germline gives CDR1 SGHTA, CDR2 FQGNSA.

The rearrangement joins TRBV7-6 to TRBJ1-2; TCRdb returns TRBD1, unconfirmable since there is no DNA. Germline V gene data show CDR1 as SGHVS and CDR2 as FNYEAQ. The CDR3 extends over 14 amino acids. The CDR3 sequence: CASGPQATNYGYTF.

The chain combines TRBV13 with TRBJ2-3. CDR3 length: 14 amino acids. Per the germline V gene, CDR1 is PRHDT and CDR2 is FYEKMQ (reference sequence). The CDR3 is CASSYDTVPDTQYF.

The rearrangement joins TRBV7-9 to TRBJ1-2. The V gene's germline CDR1 is SEHNR and CDR2 FQNEAQ (reference sequence). This CDR3 spans 14 amino acids. The CDR3 protein is CASSLGQGTYGYTF.

This chain links TRBV20-1 with TRBJ2-5; the D call of TRBD1 rests on TCRdb alone, since no DNA is present to check it. From germline, CDR1 is DFQATT and CDR2 SNEGSKA (reference sequence). The CDR3 sequence is 16 residues long. CDR3 protein: CSASTGGGTRGETQYF.

CDR3 amino acids: CSARGWSGMNTGELFF. V is TRBV20-1 and J is TRBJ2-2; TCRdb calls TRBD2, which cannot be checked without DNA. The CDR3 runs to 16 residues. CDR1 is DFQATT and CDR2 is SNEGSKA in the germline V gene (reference sequence).

This sequence joins TRBV12-3 or TRBV12-4 and TRBJ1-2; TCRdb picks TRBD1, but there is no DNA to check that call. The CDR3 contains 15 residues. The CDR3 protein is CASVSVLNRSGGYTF.

The CDR3 sequence: CASTLRWGSDEAFF. The chain has TRBV6-2 or TRBV6-3 and TRBJ1-1; with no DNA, the TCRdb D assignment of TRBD1 cannot be verified. This CDR3 is 14 amino acids long. Germline V gene lookup returns CDR1 MNHEY and CDR2 SVGEGT.

The chain's CDR3 is CASSPDLTGGDGYTF. The V and J genes are TRBV6-1 and TRBJ1-2; TCRdb indicates TRBD1, and absent DNA this call remains unverified. CDR1 is MNHNS and CDR2 is SASEGT in the germline V gene. This CDR3 is built from 15 residues.

CDR3 residues: CASSLYSGTAEQYF. J is TRBJ2-7 and V is TRBV5-6; TCRdb reports TRBD2, a call that lacks DNA to check it against. The germline V gene encodes CDR1 SGHDT and CDR2 YYEEEE. This CDR3 region has 14 residues.

The chain links TRBV29-1 to TRBJ1-1; the TCRdb call, TRBD1, lacks DNA for checking. Per germline, CDR1 SQVTM and CDR2 ANQGSEA. CDR3 length: 11 amino acids. CDR3 sequence reads: CSVGSGFGAFF. The whole variable domain, filled in from reference TRBV29-1 and TRBJ1-1, reads SAVISQKPSRDICQRGTSLTIQCQVDSQVTMMFWYRQQPGQSLTLIATANQGSEATYESGFVIDKFPISRPNLTFSTLTVSNMSPEDSSIYLCSVGSGFGAFFGQGTRLTVV.

This chain connects TRBV10-3 to TRBJ1-5; TCRdb calls TRBD1, which cannot be checked without DNA. CDR3 length: 14 residues. Germline V CDR1 and CDR2: ENHRY, SYGVKD. The CDR3 spells CAISPDRDVQPQHF.